The source of this T cell receptor beta chain is a study of cytomegalovirus exposure and HLA in healthy donors. Study-level points and caveats: In an earlier analysis, productive rearrangement rates for most beta V segments clustered near 87% or 30%. Later findings reportedly placed an Asian-associated ancestry cluster below the approximately 670-donor mean for N-insertions. In presence/absence analyses, roughly uniform sequencing depth across donors was assumed. HLA alleles showed associations with 15,000 to 20,000 TCR beta sequences in a later analysis, at a 0.05 false discovery rate.

V lost 8 bases to trimming and J lost 4 bases, with 20 bases between them. The CDR3 spans 15 residues. In germline, CDR1 is MNHEY, CDR2 SMNVEV (reference sequence). 13 Jbeta primers and 60 Vbeta primers were used for the PCR. Profiling relied on immunoSEQ multiplex PCR, and the TCRdb table lists in-frame clones only, not all of them. The table counts about 200,000 clones; about 1% lies in the top ten. Points on this clone: Its antigen is not known.

Input material: PBMCs. The rearrangement joins TRBV27 to TRBJ1-1; D unresolved. This TCR was sampled from a girl aged 2 to 9 in good health and CMV-seropositive. The CDR3 is CASVRRGLEGTEAFF. DNA for the CDR3: TGTGCCAGCGTCCGCCGTGGCCTGGAGGGCACTGAAGCTTTCTTT.